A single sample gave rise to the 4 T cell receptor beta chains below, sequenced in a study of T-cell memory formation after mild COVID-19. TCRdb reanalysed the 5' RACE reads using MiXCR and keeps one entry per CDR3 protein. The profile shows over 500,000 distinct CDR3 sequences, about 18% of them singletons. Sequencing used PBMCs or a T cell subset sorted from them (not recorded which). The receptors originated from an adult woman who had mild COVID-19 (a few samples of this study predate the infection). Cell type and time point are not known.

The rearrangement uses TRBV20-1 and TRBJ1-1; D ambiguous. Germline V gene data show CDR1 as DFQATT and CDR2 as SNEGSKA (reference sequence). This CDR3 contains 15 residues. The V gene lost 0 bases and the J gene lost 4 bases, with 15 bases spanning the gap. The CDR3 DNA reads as TGCAGTGCTAGAGATCCTAAGGGAGGCAGCACTGAAGCTTTCTTT. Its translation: CSARDPKGGSTEAFF.

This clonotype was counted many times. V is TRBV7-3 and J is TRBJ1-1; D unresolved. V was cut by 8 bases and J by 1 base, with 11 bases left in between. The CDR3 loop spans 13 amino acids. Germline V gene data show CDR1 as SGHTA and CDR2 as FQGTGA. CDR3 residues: CASGTWGNTEAFF. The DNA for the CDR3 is TGTGCCAGCGGAACCTGGGGGAACACTGAAGCTTTCTTT.

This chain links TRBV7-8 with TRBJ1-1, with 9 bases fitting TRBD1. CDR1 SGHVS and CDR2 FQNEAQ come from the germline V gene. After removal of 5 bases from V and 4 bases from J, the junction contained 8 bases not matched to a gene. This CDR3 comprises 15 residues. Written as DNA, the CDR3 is TGTGCCAGCAGCCTGGGACAGGGCCGTCGCACTGAAGCTTTCTTT. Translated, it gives CASSLGQGRRTEAFF.

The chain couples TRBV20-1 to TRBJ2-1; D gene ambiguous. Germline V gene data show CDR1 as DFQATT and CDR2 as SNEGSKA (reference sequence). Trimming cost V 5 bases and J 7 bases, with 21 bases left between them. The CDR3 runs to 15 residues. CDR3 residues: CSASDPRAGRNEQFF. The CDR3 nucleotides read TGCAGTGCTTCTGATCCTCGGGCAGGTAGGAATGAGCAGTTCTTC.